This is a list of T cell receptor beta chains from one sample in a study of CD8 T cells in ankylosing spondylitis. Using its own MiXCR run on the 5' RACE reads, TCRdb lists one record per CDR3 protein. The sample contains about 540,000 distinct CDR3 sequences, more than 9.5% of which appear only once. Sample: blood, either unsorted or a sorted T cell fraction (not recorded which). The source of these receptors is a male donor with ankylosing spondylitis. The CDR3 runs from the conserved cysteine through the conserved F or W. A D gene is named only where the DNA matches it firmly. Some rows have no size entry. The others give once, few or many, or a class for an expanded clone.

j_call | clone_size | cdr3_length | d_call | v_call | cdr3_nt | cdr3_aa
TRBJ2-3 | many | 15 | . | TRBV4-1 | TGCGCCAGCAGCCAAGTAGAGGAGTGGGGAGATACGCAGTATTTT | CASSQVEEWGDTQYF
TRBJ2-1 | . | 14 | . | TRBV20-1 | TGCAGTGCGGAAGGACTCCAGAGTGACAATGAGCAGTTCTTC | CSAEGLQSDNEQFF
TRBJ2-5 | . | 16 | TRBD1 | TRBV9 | TGTGCCAGCAGCTCTCCCCGGGGACAGGTTATGGAGACCCAGTACTTC | CASSSPRGQVMETQYF
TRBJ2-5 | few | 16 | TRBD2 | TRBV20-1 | TGCAGTGCTAGAGGGCGACTAGCGGAGTACCAAGAGACCCAGTACTTC | CSARGRLAEYQETQYF
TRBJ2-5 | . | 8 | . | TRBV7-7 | TGTGCCAGCAACCCCCCGTACTTC | CASNPPYF
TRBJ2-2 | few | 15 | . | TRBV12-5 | TGTGCTAGTGGTGTCCGGGACGTGGACACCGGGGAGCTGTTTTTT | CASGVRDVDTGELFF
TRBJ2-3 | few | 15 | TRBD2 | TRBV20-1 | TGCAGTGCTAGTCAAAGCGGGAGAATTCCAGATACGCAGTATTTT | CSASQSGRIPDTQYF
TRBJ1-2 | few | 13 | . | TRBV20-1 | TGCAGTGCTAGTGAGGGGGAGGACTATGGCTACACCTTC | CSASEGEDYGYTF
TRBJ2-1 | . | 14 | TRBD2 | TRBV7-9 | TGTGCCAGCAGTCATAGCGGGAAGTACAATGAGCAGTTCTTC | CASSHSGKYNEQFF
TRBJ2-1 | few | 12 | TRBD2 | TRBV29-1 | TGCAGCGTGGCGGGACTAGCGATTGAGCAGTTCTTC | CSVAGLAIEQFF
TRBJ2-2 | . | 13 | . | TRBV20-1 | TGCAGTGCTAGAACAGGAAACACCGGGGAGCTGTTTTTT | CSARTGNTGELFF
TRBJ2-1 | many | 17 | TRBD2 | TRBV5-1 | TGCGCCAGCAGCTTGGACGCTAGCGGGAGTTCCTACAATGAGCAGTTCTTC | CASSLDASGSSYNEQFF
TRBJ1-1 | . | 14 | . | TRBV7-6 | TGTGCCAGCAGCTTATCGGGGCCTCCCACTGAAGCTTTCTTT | CASSLSGPPTEAFF
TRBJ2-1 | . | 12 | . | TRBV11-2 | TGTGCCAGCAGCTTAACTAGGGATGAGCAGTTCTTC | CASSLTRDEQFF
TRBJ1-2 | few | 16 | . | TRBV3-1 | TGTGCCAGCAGCCAAAGCCCGTCAGCAGGAGGCTATGGCTACACCTTC | CASSQSPSAGGYGYTF
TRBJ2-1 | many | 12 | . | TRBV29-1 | TGCAGCGTTGAGGTCGACCCCAATAAGCAGTTCTTC | CSVEVDPNKQFF
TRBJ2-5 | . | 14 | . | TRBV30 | TGTGCCTGGAGTGTAGTCGGGAGTGGAGAGACCCAGTACTTC | CAWSVVGSGETQYF